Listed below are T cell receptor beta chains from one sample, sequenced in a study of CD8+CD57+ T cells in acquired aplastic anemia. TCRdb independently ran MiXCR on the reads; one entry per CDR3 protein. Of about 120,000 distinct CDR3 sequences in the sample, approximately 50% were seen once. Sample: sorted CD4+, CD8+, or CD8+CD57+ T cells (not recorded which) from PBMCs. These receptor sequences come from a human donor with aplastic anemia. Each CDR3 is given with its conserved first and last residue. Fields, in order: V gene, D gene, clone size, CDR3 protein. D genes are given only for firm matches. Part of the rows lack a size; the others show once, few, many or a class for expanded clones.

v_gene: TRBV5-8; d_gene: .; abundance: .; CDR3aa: CASSPRLLNTEAFF
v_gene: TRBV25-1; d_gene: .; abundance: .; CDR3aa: CASSDPAGSAYEQYF
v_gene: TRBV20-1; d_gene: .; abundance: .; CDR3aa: CSAEDWENGSYEQYF
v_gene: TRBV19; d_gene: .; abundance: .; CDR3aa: CASSIVRTGELFF
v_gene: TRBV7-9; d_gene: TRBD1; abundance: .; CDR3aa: CASSLPGQGHQAFF
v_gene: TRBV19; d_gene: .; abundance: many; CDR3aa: CASSIPGSVTGELFF
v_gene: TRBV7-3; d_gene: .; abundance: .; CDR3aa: CASSPHPSYEQYF
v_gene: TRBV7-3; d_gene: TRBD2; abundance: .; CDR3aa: CASSLASGGEFYEQYF
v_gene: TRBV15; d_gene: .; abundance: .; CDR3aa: CATSRDHGARVYGYTF
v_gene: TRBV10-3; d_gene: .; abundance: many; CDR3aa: CAISESRSVPVGEQYF
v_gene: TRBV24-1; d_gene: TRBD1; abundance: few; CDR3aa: CATSDSQGAVFEQYF
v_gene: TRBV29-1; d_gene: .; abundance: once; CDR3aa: CSVPQPGDYGYTF
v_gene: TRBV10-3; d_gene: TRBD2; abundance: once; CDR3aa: CAIASSASGFYEQYF
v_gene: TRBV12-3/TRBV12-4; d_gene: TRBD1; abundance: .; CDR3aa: CASSQDRAAPLHF
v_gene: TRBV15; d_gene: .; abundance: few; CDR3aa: CATSTPHRSSDEQYF
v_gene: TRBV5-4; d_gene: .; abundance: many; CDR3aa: CASSLSARGADTQYF
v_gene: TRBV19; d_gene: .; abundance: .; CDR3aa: CASSIDAGYQPQHF
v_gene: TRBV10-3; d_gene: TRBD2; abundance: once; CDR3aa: CAIRGTSGRGVRETQYF
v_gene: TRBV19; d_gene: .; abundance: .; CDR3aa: CASSPDSTDTQYF
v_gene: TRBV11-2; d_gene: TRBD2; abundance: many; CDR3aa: CASSPRPGLAGKNIQYF
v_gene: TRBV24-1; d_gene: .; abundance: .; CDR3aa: CATSDSSAMKETQYF
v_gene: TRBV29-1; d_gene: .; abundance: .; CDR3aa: CSVRGINYGYTF
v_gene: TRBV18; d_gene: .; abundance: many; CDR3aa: CASSPRALSHEQYF
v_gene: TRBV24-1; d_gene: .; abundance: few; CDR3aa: CATSDSGHYTQYF
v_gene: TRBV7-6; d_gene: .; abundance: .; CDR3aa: CASSLRVGGSGANVLTF
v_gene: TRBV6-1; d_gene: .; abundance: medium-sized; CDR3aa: CASSPGPFNGYTF
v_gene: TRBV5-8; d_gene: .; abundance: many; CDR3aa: CASSLESGRSYEQYF
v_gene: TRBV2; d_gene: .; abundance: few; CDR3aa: CASSDSGLSTDTQYF
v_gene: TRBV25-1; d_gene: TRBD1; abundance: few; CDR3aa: CASSGHGQVSYEQYF
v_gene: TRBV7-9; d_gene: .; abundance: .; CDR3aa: CASSLNGYTF
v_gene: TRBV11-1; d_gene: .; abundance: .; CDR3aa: CASSFVRSQDSEQYF
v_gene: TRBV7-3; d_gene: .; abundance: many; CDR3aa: CASSLFGDANYGYTF
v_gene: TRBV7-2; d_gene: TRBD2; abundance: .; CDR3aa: CASSFGRYEQYF
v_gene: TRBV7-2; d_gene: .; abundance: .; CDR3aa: CASSLAMPPHTQYF
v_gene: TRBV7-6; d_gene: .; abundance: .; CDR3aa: CASSPSVNEQYF
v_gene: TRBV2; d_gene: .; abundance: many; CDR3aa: CASGQGAPDTQYF
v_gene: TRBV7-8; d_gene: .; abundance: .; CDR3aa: CASSLRQNAYMNTEAFF
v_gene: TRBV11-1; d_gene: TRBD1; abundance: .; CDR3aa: CASSLDAGGYNEQFF
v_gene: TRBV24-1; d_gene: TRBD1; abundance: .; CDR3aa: CATSGGTGQPQHF
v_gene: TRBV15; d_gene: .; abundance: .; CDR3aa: CATSRVERETQYF